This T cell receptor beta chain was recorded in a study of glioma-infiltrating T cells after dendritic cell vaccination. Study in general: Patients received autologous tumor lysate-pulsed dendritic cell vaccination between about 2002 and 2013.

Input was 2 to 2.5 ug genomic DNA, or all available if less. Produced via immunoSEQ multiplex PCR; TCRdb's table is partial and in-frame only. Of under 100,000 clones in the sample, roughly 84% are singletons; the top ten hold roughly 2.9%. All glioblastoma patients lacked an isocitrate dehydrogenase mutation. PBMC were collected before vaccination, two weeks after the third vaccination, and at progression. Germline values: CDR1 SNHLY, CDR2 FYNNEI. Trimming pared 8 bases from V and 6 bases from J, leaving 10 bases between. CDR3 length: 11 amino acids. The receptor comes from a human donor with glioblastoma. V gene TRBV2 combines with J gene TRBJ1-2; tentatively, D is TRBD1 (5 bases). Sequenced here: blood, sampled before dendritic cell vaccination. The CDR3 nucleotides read TGTGCCAGCCGTTCGGGGGATGGCTACACCTTC. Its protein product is CASRSGDGYTF.